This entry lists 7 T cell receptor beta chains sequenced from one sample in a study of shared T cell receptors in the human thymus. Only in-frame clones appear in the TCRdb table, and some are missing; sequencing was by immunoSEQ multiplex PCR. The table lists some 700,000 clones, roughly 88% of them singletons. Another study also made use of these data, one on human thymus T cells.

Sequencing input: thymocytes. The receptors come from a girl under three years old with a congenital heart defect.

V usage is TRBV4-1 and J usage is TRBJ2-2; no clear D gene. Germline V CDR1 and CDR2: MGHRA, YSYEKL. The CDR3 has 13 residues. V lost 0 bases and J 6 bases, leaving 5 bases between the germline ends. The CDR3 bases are TGCGCCAGCAGCCAAGAGGCCCCCGGGGAGCTGTTTTTT. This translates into CASSQEAPGELFF.

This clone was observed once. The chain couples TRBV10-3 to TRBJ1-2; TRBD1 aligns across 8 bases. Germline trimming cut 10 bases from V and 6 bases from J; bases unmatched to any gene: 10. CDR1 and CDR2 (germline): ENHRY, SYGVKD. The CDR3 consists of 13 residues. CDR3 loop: CATKRQGWHGYTF. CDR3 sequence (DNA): TGTGCCACCAAGAGACAGGGGTGGCATGGCTACACCTTC.

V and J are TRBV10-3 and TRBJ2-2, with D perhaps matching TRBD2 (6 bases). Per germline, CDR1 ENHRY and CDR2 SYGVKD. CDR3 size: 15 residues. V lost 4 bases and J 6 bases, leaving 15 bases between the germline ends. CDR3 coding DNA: TGTGCCATCAGTGTGAAGCGGGCTTGGGCCGGGGAGCTGTTTTTT. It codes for CAISVKRAWAGELFF.

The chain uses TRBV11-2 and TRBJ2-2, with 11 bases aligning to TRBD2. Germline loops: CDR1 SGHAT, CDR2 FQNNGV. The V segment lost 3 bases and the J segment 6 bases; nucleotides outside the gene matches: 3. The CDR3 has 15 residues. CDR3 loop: CASSFSGGASGELFF. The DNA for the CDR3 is TGTGCCAGCAGCTTTAGCGGGGGGGCATCCGGGGAGCTGTTTTTT.

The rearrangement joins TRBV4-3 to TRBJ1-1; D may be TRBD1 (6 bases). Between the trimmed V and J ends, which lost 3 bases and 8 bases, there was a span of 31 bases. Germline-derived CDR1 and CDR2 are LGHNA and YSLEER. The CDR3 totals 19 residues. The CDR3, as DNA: TGCGCCAGCAGCCAGATGGGACAAAGGCGGGGGCGGAGGGTCGAGGAAGCTTTCTTT. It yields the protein CASSQMGQRRGRRVEEAFF.

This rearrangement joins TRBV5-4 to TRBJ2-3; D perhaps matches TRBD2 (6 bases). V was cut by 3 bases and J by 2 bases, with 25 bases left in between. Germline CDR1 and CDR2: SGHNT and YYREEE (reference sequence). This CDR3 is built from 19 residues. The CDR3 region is CASSWSPPRDLRYTDTQYF. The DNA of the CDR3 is TGTGCCAGCAGCTGGAGCCCCCCGCGGGATTTACGCTACACAGATACGCAGTATTTT.

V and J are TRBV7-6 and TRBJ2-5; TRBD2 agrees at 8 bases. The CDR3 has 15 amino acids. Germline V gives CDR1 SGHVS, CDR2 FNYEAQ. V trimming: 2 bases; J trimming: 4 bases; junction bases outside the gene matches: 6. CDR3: CASSLRGLGLETQYF. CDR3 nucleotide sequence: TGTGCCAGCAGCTTAAGGGGACTAGGACTAGAGACCCAGTACTTC.